This record covers a single TCR beta chain. Its specificity is not known. These data originate in a study of post-analysis software for immune sequencing data. Overall study findings and caveats: With TRBV5-6, TRBV5-1 and TRBV20-1 included, about five TRBV segments were more frequent in patients than in controls.

Unique-molecular-identifier-tagged TCR beta cDNA libraries were used. MiXCR, applied by TCRdb to the PCR reads, yields one record per CDR3 protein. Of about 460,000 distinct CDR3 sequences in the sample, nearly 45% were seen once. The CDR3 sequence is 15 residues long. Trimming pared 5 bases from V and 8 bases from J, leaving 18 bases between. In germline, CDR1 is SEHNR, CDR2 FQNEAQ (reference sequence). The sample was blood. V usage is TRBV7-9 and J usage is TRBJ1-4; D might be TRBD1 (5 bases). The receptor comes from a girl aged 10 to 17 with multiple sclerosis. Here the CDR3 DNA reads TGTGCCAGCAGCCCACAATCAGGGATGAGGGAAAAACTGTTTTTT. Its translation: CASSPQSGMREKLFF.